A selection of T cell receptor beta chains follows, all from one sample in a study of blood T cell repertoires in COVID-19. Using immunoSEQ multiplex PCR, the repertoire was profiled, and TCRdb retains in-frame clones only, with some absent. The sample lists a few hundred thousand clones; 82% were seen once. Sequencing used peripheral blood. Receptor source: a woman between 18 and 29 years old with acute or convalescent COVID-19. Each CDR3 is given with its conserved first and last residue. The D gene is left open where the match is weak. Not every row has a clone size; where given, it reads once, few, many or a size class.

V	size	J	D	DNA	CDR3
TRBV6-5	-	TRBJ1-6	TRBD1	TGTGCCAGCAGTTACTGGGGACAGAATAATTCACCCCTCCACTTT	CASSYWGQNNSPLHF
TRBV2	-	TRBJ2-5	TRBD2	TGTGCCAGCAGTGAGGCTAGCGGGAGGGAGACCCAGTACTTC	CASSEASGRETQYF
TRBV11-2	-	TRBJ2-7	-	TGTGCCAGCAGCTTAGGTGTTCTGGACTATCCTTTTGAGCAGTACTTC	CASSLGVLDYPFEQYF
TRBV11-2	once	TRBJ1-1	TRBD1	TGTGCCAGCAGCCCCAGGACAGGGACTGAAGCTTTCTTT	CASSPRTGTEAFF
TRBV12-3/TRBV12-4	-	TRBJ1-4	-	TGTGCCAGCAGTCCTCGGGCTAATGAAAAACTGTTTTTT	CASSPRANEKLFF
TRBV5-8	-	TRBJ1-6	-	TGTGCCAGCAGCCCTCTGGAGACTACCCCAAATTCACCCCTCCACTTT	CASSPLETTPNSPLHF
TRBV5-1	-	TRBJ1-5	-	TGCGCCAGCAGCTTTGAAGGGAGTCAGCCCCAGCATTTT	CASSFEGSQPQHF
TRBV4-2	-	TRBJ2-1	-	TGTGCCAGCAGCCAAGCGGATGAGCAGTTCTTC	CASSQADEQFF
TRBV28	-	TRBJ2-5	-	TGTGCCAGCAGTCCCAGGATAGAAGAGACCCAGTACTTC	CASSPRIEETQYF
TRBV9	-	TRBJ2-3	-	TGTGCCAGCAGCGCCTATAAAAGTAGAGATACGCAGTATTTT	CASSAYKSRDTQYF
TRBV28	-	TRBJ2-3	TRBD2	TGTGCCAGCAGTTTATCCACTAGATTGGGAGGGCCAGCAGATACGCAGTATTTT	CASSLSTRLGGPADTQYF
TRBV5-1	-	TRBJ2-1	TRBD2	TGCGCCAGCAGCCCATTAGCGGGGGGTTGGGATGAGCAGTTCTTC	CASSPLAGGWDEQFF
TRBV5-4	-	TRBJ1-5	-	TGTGCCAGCAGCTTGGGGGGCTCCTATCAGCCCCAGCATTTT	CASSLGGSYQPQHF
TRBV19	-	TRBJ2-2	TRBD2	TGTGCCAGCCGGACTAGCCCGAACACCGGGGAGCTGTTTTTT	CASRTSPNTGELFF
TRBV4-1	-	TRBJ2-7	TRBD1	TGCGCCAGCAGCACCGAGACAGGGGATATGTACGAGCAGTACTTC	CASSTETGDMYEQYF
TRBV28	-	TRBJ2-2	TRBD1	TGTGCCAGCAGTGCACAGGGGACCGGGGAGCTGTTTTTT	CASSAQGTGELFF
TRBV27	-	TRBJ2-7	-	TGTGCCACCAAGCGTGAGGGCGCCTACGAGCAGTACTTC	CATKREGAYEQYF
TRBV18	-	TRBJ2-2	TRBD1	TGTGCCAGCTCACCGGAAGGACAGGGCGGCACCGGGGAGCTGTTTTTT	CASSPEGQGGTGELFF
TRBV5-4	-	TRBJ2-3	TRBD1	TGTGCCAGCAGCGCCGGACAGGGTTCTGCAGATACGCAGTATTTT	CASSAGQGSADTQYF
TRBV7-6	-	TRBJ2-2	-	TGTGCCAGCAGCCAAATAACAGCGGTCCTGAACACCGGGGAGCTGTTTTTT	CASSQITAVLNTGELFF
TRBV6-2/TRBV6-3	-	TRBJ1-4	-	TGTGCCAGCAGTTACTCCCAAACGCGGGAAAAACTGTTTTTT	CASSYSQTREKLFF
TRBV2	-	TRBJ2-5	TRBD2	TGTGCCAGCAGGGCCGGGACTATCCGAACCCAAGAGACCCAGTACTTC	CASRAGTIRTQETQYF
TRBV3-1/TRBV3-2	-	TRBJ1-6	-	TGTGCCAGCAGCCAAGATTCCCCTGTAGCAGGGGACGGGTCCGATTCACCCCTCCACTTT	CASSQDSPVAGDGSDSPLHF
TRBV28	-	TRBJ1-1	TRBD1	TGTGCCAGCAGTCTTCCACCGCACTCCGGACAGGGGAGGACGAACACTGAAGCTTTCTTT	CASSLPPHSGQGRTNTEAFF
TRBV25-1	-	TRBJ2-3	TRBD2	TGTGCCAGCAGTTCGCCGACTAGCGGGAGAGAAGATACGCAGTATTTT	CASSSPTSGREDTQYF
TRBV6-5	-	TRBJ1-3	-	TGTGCCAGCAGACTCGGGACATCCTCTGGAAACACCATATATTTT	CASRLGTSSGNTIYF
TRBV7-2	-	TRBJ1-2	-	TGTGCCAGCAGCTCCGACAGGACCAACTATGGCTACACCTTC	CASSSDRTNYGYTF
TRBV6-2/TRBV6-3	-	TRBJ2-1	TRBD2	TGTGCCAGCACCCCAGGGAAACTGGGACTAGCGGAGAGCTACAATGAGCAGTTCTTC	CASTPGKLGLAESYNEQFF
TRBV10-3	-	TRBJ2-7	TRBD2	TGTGCCATCAGTGATTCGGGACTAGCGGACTCCTACGAGCAGTACTTC	CAISDSGLADSYEQYF
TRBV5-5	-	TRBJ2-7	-	TGTGCCAGCAGCTTAGAGCGGCTCTCCTACGAGCAGTACTTC	CASSLERLSYEQYF
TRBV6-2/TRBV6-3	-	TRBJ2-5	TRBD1	TGTGCCAGCAGTTCCGGGACAGAACAAGAGACCCAGTACTTC	CASSSGTEQETQYF
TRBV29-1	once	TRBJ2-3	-	TGCAGCGTTGTCAAGGGCAGGGGTGGGAGCACAGATACGCAGTATTTT	CSVVKGRGGSTDTQYF
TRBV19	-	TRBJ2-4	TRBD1	TGTGCCAGTAGTATTGCCGCCGGGACAGGCGGCCGAGCCAAAAACATTCAGTACTTC	CASSIAAGTGGRAKNIQYF
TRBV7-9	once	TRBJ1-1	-	TGTGCCAGCAGCTTAGGAAAGGGGATGAACACTGAAGCTTTCTTT	CASSLGKGMNTEAFF
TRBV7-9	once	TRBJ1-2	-	TGTGCCAGCAGCCTAGTAGCCACTAACTATGGCTACACCTTC	CASSLVATNYGYTF
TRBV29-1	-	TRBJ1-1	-	TGCAGCGTTGAAGTGGGGGGGCGAGGGCAGGGCACTGAAGCTTTCTTT	CSVEVGGRGQGTEAFF
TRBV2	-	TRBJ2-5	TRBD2	TGTGCCAGTCGGAGGGTAGCGGGAGGGTCAAAGACCCAGTACTTC	CASRRVAGGSKTQYF
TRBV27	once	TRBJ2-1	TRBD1	TGTGCCAGCACCAGTGACAGGGGGACCTACAATGAGCAGTTCTTC	CASTSDRGTYNEQFF
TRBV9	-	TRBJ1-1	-	TGTGCCAGCAGCCTCCGCGGGACCGCCATGGGGTACACTGAAGCTTTCTTT	CASSLRGTAMGYTEAFF
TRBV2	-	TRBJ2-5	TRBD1	TGTGCCAGCAGTCCGGGACAGGGAGAAGGGGGCCAAGAGACCCAGTACTTC	CASSPGQGEGGQETQYF
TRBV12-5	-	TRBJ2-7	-	TGTGCTAGTGGAAAGTCTCAGACTAGGATCCACTACGAGCAGTACTTC	CASGKSQTRIHYEQYF
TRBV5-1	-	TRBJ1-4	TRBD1	TGCGCCAGCAGCTTGGTGGGACAGGGCATGGAAAAACTGTTTTTT	CASSLVGQGMEKLFF
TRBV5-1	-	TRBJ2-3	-	TGCGCCAGCAGGGGACTGACTAGTCCTAGCACAGATACGCAGTATTTT	CASRGLTSPSTDTQYF
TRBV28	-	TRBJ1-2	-	TGTGCCAGCAGTTTGTCCGGTATGGGCTACACCTTC	CASSLSGMGYTF
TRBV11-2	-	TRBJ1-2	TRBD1	TGTGCCAGCAGCCCCGGGACAGTGTGGTATGGCTACACCTTC	CASSPGTVWYGYTF
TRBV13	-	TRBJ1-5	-	TGTGCCAGCAGCCTCACGATAGATCAGCCCCAGCATTTT	CASSLTIDQPQHF
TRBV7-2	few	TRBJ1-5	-	TGTGCCAGCAGCTACCGACAGACTAGCAATCAGCCCCAGCATTTT	CASSYRQTSNQPQHF
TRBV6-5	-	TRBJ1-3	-	TGTGCCAGCAGCATACTCGGGGAAACGGACACCATATATTTT	CASSILGETDTIYF
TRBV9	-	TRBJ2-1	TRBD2	TGTGCCAGCAGCCAGGCGGGGGTCAATGAGCAGTTCTTC	CASSQAGVNEQFF